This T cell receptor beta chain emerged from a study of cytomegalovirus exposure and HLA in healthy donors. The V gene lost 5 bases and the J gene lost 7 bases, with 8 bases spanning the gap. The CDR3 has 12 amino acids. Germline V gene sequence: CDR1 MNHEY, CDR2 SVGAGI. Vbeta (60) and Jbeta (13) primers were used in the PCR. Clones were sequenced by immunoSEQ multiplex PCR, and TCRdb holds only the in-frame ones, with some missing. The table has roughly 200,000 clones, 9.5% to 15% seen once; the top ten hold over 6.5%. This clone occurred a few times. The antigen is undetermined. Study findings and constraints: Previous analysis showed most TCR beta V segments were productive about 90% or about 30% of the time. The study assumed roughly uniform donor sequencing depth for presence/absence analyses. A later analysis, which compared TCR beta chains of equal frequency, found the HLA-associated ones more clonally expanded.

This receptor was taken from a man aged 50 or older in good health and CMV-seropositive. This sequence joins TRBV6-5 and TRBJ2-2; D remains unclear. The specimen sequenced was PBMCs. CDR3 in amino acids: CASSVRGGELFF. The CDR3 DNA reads TGTGCCAGCAGTGTTCGCGGCGGGGAGCTGTTTTTT.